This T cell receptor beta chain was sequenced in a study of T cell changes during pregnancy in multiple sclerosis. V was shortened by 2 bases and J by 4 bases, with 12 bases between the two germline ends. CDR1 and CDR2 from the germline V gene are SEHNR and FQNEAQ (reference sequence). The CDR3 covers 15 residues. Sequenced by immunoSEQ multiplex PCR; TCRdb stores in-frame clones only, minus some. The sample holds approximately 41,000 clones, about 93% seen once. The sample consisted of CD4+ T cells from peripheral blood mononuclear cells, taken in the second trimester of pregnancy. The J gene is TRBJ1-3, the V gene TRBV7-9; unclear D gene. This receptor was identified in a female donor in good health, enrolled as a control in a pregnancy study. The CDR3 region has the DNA TGTGCCAGCAGCTTAAGCCAGGTCTTGGGAAACACCATATATTTT. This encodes CASSLSQVLGNTIYF.